This is a list of T cell receptor beta chains from one sample in a study of T cells after yellow fever vaccination. Using its own MiXCR run on the 5' RACE reads, TCRdb lists one record per CDR3 protein. The data hold approximately 600,000 distinct CDR3 sequences, with 9% to 15% observed a single time. Sequencing was performed on PBMCs, taken on the day of the yellow fever booster vaccination. These receptor sequences come from a man between 25 and 39 years old who received the YFV17D yellow fever vaccine. Both conserved end residues are part of each CDR3. A D gene is named only where the DNA matches it firmly. Clone size is not always given. Where it is, it says once, few, many or a class for expanded clones.

>TRBV19|TRBJ1-2|-|TRBD1
CASSLTGGRGYGYTF
TGTGCCAGTAGTCTCACAGGGGGCCGGGGATATGGCTACACCTTC
>TRBV15|TRBJ2-2|-|-
CATSRTGTNTGELFF
TGTGCCACCAGCCGCACAGGGACGAACACCGGGGAGCTGTTTTTT
>TRBV5-1|TRBJ2-1|few|TRBD2
CASSLNSGRYNEQFF
TGCGCCAGCAGCTTGAATAGCGGGAGGTACAATGAGCAGTTCTTC
>TRBV5-5|TRBJ2-1|few|-
CASSLVMGSYEQFF
TGTGCCAGCAGCTTGGTGATGGGAAGCTATGAGCAGTTCTTC
>TRBV5-1|TRBJ2-3|-|-
CASSWAKNPDTQYF
TGCGCCAGCAGCTGGGCCAAGAACCCAGATACGCAGTATTTT
>TRBV7-2|TRBJ2-3|-|TRBD2
CASSRGGAGGTDTQYF
TGTGCCAGCAGCCGCGGGGGAGCGGGAGGGACAGATACGCAGTATTTT
>TRBV5-1|TRBJ1-4|-|-
CASSPQGWEKLFF
TGCGCCAGCAGCCCGCAGGGTTGGGAAAAACTGTTTTTT
>TRBV20-1|TRBJ1-1|-|TRBD1
CSAETGEGEAFF
TGCAGTGCTGAAACAGGGGAGGGGGAAGCTTTCTTT
>TRBV24-1|TRBJ2-1|-|TRBD2
CATSSGRAGNEQFF
TGTGCCACCAGCAGCGGGAGGGCCGGGAATGAGCAGTTCTTC
>TRBV18|TRBJ1-1|-|-
CASSPTGAGSEAFF
TGTGCCAGCTCACCGACAGGCGCTGGGTCTGAAGCTTTCTTT
>TRBV7-2|TRBJ2-7|few|-
CASSLGITSLNEQYF
TGTGCCAGCAGCTTAGGCATAACGTCCCTTAACGAGCAGTACTTC
>TRBV4-3|TRBJ2-4|few|-
CASSRALGPLNYIQYF
TGCGCCAGCAGCCGCGCCCTAGGACCCTTGAATTACATTCAGTACTTC
>TRBV18|TRBJ2-3|-|-
CASFGGSSTDTQYF
TGTGCCAGCTTTGGGGGCTCGAGCACAGATACGCAGTATTTT
>TRBV20-1|TRBJ1-2|-|-
CSATDSLYGYTF
TGCAGTGCTACCGACAGCCTCTATGGCTACACCTTC
>TRBV5-1|TRBJ1-1|-|-
CASSFRGPLAEAFF
TGCGCCAGCAGCTTCAGGGGACCCCTGGCTGAAGCTTTCTTT
>TRBV4-3|TRBJ2-1|many|-
CASSPRGGRDNEQFF
TGCGCCAGCAGCCCCAGGGGGGGCAGGGACAATGAGCAGTTCTTC
>TRBV20-1|TRBJ2-3|few|-
CSGLSQSADTQYF
TGCAGTGGCCTTTCCCAGTCGGCAGATACGCAGTATTTT
>TRBV7-8|TRBJ2-1|-|-
CASSPRALREQFF
TGTGCCAGCAGCCCCCGTGCCTTGAGGGAGCAGTTCTTC
>TRBV5-4|TRBJ1-1|-|-
CASSLWTRGNTEAFF
TGTGCCAGCAGCTTGTGGACGAGAGGGAACACTGAAGCTTTCTTT
>TRBV5-1|TRBJ1-3|many|-
CASSLYSASGNTIYF
TGCGCCAGCAGCTTGTATTCTGCCTCTGGAAACACCATATATTTT
>TRBV6-1|TRBJ2-4|-|-
CASTYRGSSAKNIQYF
TGTGCCAGCACCTACCGGGGGTCTAGCGCCAAAAACATTCAGTACTTC
>TRBV6-5|TRBJ2-1|few|-
CASLAPDNEQFF
TGTGCCAGCCTCGCCCCAGACAATGAGCAGTTCTTC
>TRBV7-2|TRBJ1-1|-|TRBD1
CASSTQGGVTEAFF
TGTGCCAGCAGCACCCAGGGGGGCGTCACTGAAGCTTTCTTT
>TRBV12-3/TRBV12-4|TRBJ1-1|few|-
CASRGNSYTEAFF
TGTGCCAGCAGGGGGAACAGTTACACTGAAGCTTTCTTT
>TRBV29-1|TRBJ2-1|few|TRBD2
CSVSGGNNEQFF
TGCAGCGTGAGCGGGGGTAACAATGAGCAGTTCTTC
>TRBV3-1|TRBJ1-4|-|-
CAFCSVRRDEKLFF
TGTGCCTTCTGTTCGGTCAGGAGGGATGAAAAACTGTTTTTT
>TRBV5-1|TRBJ2-3|-|TRBD2
CASRAGEVTDTQYF
TGCGCCAGCAGGGCGGGAGAGGTGACAGATACGCAGTATTTT
>TRBV6-2/TRBV6-3|TRBJ2-1|once|TRBD2
CATLVGSSGRAREQFF
TGTGCCACCCTCGTGGGATCTAGCGGGAGGGCCCGGGAGCAGTTCTTC
>TRBV20-1|TRBJ2-5|few|-
CSASSSSRETQYF
TGCAGTGCTAGCAGTTCATCCCGAGAGACCCAGTACTTC
>TRBV9|TRBJ1-2|few|-
CASSVGGLYGYTF
TGTGCCAGCAGCGTAGGGGGTCTCTATGGCTACACCTTC
>TRBV28|TRBJ2-5|-|-
CASSLRDTPVADQYF
TGTGCCAGCAGTCTGCGGGACACCCCTGTAGCCGACCAGTACTTC
>TRBV6-1|TRBJ2-1|few|TRBD2
CASSEQGLAGGGFF
TGTGCCAGCAGTGAACAGGGACTAGCGGGAGGCGGGTTCTTC
>TRBV20-1|TRBJ2-7|-|TRBD2
CSARLSFGTSGPYEQYF
TGCAGTGCTAGATTATCTTTTGGAACTAGCGGACCCTACGAGCAGTACTTC
>TRBV7-2|TRBJ2-1|few|-
CASRRGGHNEQFF
TGTGCCTCGCGGCGAGGCGGCCACAATGAGCAGTTCTTC
>TRBV30|TRBJ1-6|-|TRBD1
CAWSTDRGWSPLHF
TGTGCCTGGAGTACCGACAGGGGGTGGTCACCCCTCCACTTT
>TRBV7-9|TRBJ2-1|many|-
CASSQRRVDNEQFF
TGTGCCAGCAGCCAACGCAGGGTCGACAATGAGCAGTTCTTC
>TRBV24-1|TRBJ2-1|-|-
CATSDPNGYSTNNEQFF
TGTGCCACCAGTGACCCCAACGGGTACAGCACAAACAATGAGCAGTTCTTC
>TRBV9|TRBJ2-7|-|-
CASTPNPTFELEQYF
TGTGCCAGCACCCCCAACCCCACTTTCGAATTGGAGCAGTACTTC
>TRBV7-9|TRBJ2-7|few|-
CASSLKAGASYEQYF
TGTGCCAGCAGCTTAAAGGCAGGGGCCTCCTACGAGCAGTACTTC
>TRBV6-2/TRBV6-3|TRBJ1-2|few|-
CASSFGGNVDGYTF
TGTGCCAGCAGTTTCGGCGGGAACGTGGATGGCTACACCTTC
>TRBV12-3/TRBV12-4|TRBJ2-1|-|-
CASSFRLGTIRNEQSF
TGTGCCAGCAGTTTTCGCCTGGGAACCATACGCAATGAGCAGTCCTTC
>TRBV2|TRBJ2-6|few|-
CASSSSGDPRTNVLTF
-
>TRBV20-1|TRBJ2-7|few|-
CSARDGAGLLSYEQYF
TGCAGTGCTAGAGATGGCGCGGGACTCCTATCCTACGAGCAGTACTTC
>TRBV3-1|TRBJ2-1|-|TRBD2
CARLTGLAGNNEQFF
TGTGCCAGACTCACGGGACTAGCGGGAAACAATGAGCAGTTCTTC
>TRBV5-1|TRBJ2-5|-|-
CASSFGSLQESQYF
TGCGCCAGCAGCTTTGGAAGTCTCCAAGAGTCCCAGTACTTC
>TRBV7-9|TRBJ1-3|-|-
CASSFDGGSGNTIYF
TGTGCCAGCAGCTTTGACGGCGGCTCTGGAAACACCATATATTTT
>TRBV5-1|TRBJ2-1|-|TRBD2
CASRASGPYNEQFF
TGCGCCAGCAGAGCTAGCGGACCCTACAATGAGCAGTTCTTC
>TRBV24-1|TRBJ2-1|-|TRBD2
CATSRTAGAYNEQFF
TGTGCCACCAGCCGCACAGCGGGAGCTTACAATGAGCAGTTCTTC
>TRBV5-1|TRBJ2-1|few|-
CASSLADWQNEQFF
TGCGCCAGCAGCTTGGCCGATTGGCAGAATGAGCAGTTCTTC
>TRBV4-3|TRBJ2-5|-|-
CASSQELGQRETQYF
TGCGCCAGCAGCCAAGAGCTAGGTCAAAGGGAGACCCAGTACTTC
>TRBV20-1|TRBJ1-1|few|-
CSASERDTEAFF
TGCAGTGCTAGTGAGCGGGACACTGAAGCTTTCTTT
>TRBV7-2|TRBJ2-7|few|TRBD2
CASSLARLAGGYEQYF
TGTGCCAGCAGCTTAGCGCGACTAGCGGGAGGGTACGAGCAGTACTTC
>TRBV27|TRBJ2-3|-|-
CASSWLGADTQYF
TGTGCCAGCAGTTGGCTAGGCGCAGATACGCAGTATTTT